This T cell receptor beta chain was obtained from a study of regulatory T cells in long-lasting Graves disease. Across the whole study: A definition of persistent Graves' disease required over 5 years of antithyroid drugs plus positive TSH receptor antibodies.

The time point denotes: persistent/refractory GD, antithyroid drugs over 5 years with positive TRAb. PBMC RNA served as the TCR library source. Patients met American Thyroid Association criteria for Graves' disease. To make TCR beta libraries, researchers used iRepertoire HTBI primers and Arm-PCR of CDR3 regions. TCRdb fed the multiplex PCR reads into MiXCR, producing one record per CDR3 protein. The sample includes 600,000 to 800,000 distinct CDR3 sequences, about 32% of them seen just once. From germline, CDR1 is MDHEN and CDR2 SYDVKM. This CDR3 region has 17 residues. V trimming: 6 bases; J trimming: 6 bases; junction bases outside the gene matches: 15. On this clonotype itself: The antigen remains unidentified.

Findings and caveats of the study: Those with persistent Graves' had less TCR diversity than newly diagnosed patients.

The chain uses TRBV28 and TRBJ1-4, with 8 bases fitting TRBD1. The TCR was taken from a female donor with Graves disease. This specimen was peripheral blood mononuclear cells (PBMCs), taken when the disease was refractory, from a patient treated with antithyroid drugs. The CDR3 reads CASSSEREDRDHEKLFF. As DNA, the CDR3 is TGTGCCAGCAGCTCCGAAAGAGAGGACAGGGATCATGAAAAACTGTTTTTT. The variable domain in full, with the rest retrieved from reference TRBV28 and TRBJ1-4, is DVKVTQSSRYLVKRTGEKVFLECVQDMDHENMFWYRQDPGLGLRLIYFSYDVKMKEKGDIPEGYSVSREKKERFSLILESASTNQTSMYLCASSSEREDRDHEKLFFGSGTQLSVL.